The 29 T cell receptor beta chains below all came from one sample that was sequenced in a study of cytomegalovirus exposure and HLA in healthy donors (TCRdb year 2017). Library preparation used the immunoSEQ multiplex PCR assay. For the multiplex PCR, a mixture combining 60 forward primers for TCR Vbeta segments and 13 reverse primers for TCR Jbeta segments was used. This immuneACCESS table, as held by TCRdb, lists in-frame sequences with V and J called but not all clones. Of the missing ones, under half trace to an unresolved V gene in checked studies; the others have no known cause. Recorded for this sample are about 160,000 clones; approximately 70% of them occurred a single time. Of the sample, approximately 7.1% falls within the top ten clones. The sequenced sample was PBMCs. Every receptor here comes from a man aged 35 to 55 in good health and CMV-seropositive.

V usage is TRBV19 and J usage is TRBJ1-5; 9 nucleotides line up with TRBD1. With V trimmed by 6 bases and J by 1 base, 10 bases remained unmatched. This CDR3 is 17 amino acids long. Germline assignment: CDR1 LNHDA and CDR2 SQIVND (reference sequence). The DNA for the CDR3 is TGTGCCAGTAGCGGATACAGGGGGCGGTGGAGCAATCAGCCCCAGCATTTT. This translates into CASSGYRGRWSNQPQHF. Full variable domain (remainder filled in from reference TRBV19 and TRBJ1-5): DGGITQSPKYLFRKEGQNVTLSCEQNLNHDAMYWYRQDPGQGLRLIYYSQIVNDFQKGDIAEGYSVSREKKESFPLTVTSAQKNPTAFYLCASSGYRGRWSNQPQHFGDGTRLSIL.

This rearrangement joins TRBV19 to TRBJ1-5, with D perhaps TRBD1 (5 bases). V was shortened by 7 bases and J by 3 bases, with 16 bases between the two germline ends. The CDR3 runs to 15 residues. CDR1 is LNHDA and CDR2 is SQIVND in the germline V gene (reference sequence). CDR3 in DNA: TGTGCCAGTACCCCCATGGGGGGTGCCAATCAGCCCCAGCATTTT. It is translated as CASTPMGGANQPQHF.

This clone was counted ten times or more. The CDR3 sequence is CASSLGTQISQETQYF. The CDR3 bases are TGTGCCAGCAGCTTGGGGACACAGATAAGCCAAGAGACCCAGTACTTC. The V gene is TRBV5-6, the J gene TRBJ2-5, with D possibly being TRBD1 (5 bases). In germline, CDR1 is SGHDT, CDR2 YYEEEE. The CDR3 sequence is 16 residues long. V was cut by 0 bases and J by 1 base, with 13 bases left in between.

The V call is TRBV4-1, the J call TRBJ2-5; 8 bases match TRBD1. The DNA end lines up better with TRBJ2-7; the J call may be wrong. From germline, CDR1 is MGHRA and CDR2 YSYEKL. The CDR3 loop spans 16 amino acids. Written as DNA, the CDR3 is TGCGCCAGCAGCCAAGTGGGACAGGCGGACTTCTACGAGCAGTACTTC. This gives the protein CASSQVGQADFYEQYF.

In this sample, this clone turned up once. The rearrangement links TRBV11-1 to TRBJ2-7, with TRBD1 identical over 9 bases. This CDR3 comprises 16 residues. CDR1 SGHAT and CDR2 FQDESV come from the germline V gene (reference sequence). V dropped 5 bases and J dropped 0; count of bases not matched to a gene: 8. CDR3 bases: TGTGCCAGCAGCCCCCCGACAGGGGGATTCTCCTACGAGCAGTACTTC. Translation gives CASSPPTGGFSYEQYF.

This clone was counted once. The V call is TRBV5-4, the J call TRBJ1-3; D is ambiguous. The CDR3 is 15 amino acids. The V gene lost 0 bases and the J gene lost 0 bases, with 7 bases spanning the gap. Germline values: CDR1 SGHNT, CDR2 YYREEE (reference sequence). The DNA of the CDR3 is TGTGCCAGCAGCTTGGGCCTAAGCTCTGGAAACACCATATATTTT. Its translation: CASSLGLSSGNTIYF.

In its sample, this clone was seen a few times. The chain joins TRBV5-6 to TRBJ1-1; 8 bases map to TRBD1. Germline CDR1 reads SGHDT; CDR2 reads YYEEEE. This CDR3 comprises 13 residues. The V and J ends lost 7 bases and 3 bases, in that order; junction bases with no gene match: 5. The CDR3 loop reads CASGLQGDTEAFF. CDR3 DNA sequence: TGTGCCAGCGGACTACAGGGGGACACTGAAGCTTTCTTT.

The chain carries TRBV4-1 and TRBJ2-5; 12 bases line up with TRBD2. CDR1 is MGHRA and CDR2 is YSYEKL in the germline V gene. J was trimmed by 6 bases and V by 3 bases; bases with no gene match: 5. This CDR3 has 15 residues. The CDR3 DNA is TGCGCCAGCAGCCAGCTAGCGGGGGGGCTTAAGACCCAGTACTTC. It codes for CASSQLAGGLKTQYF.

The V call is TRBV6-5, the J call TRBJ1-1; D may be TRBD1 (6 bases). This CDR3 has 15 amino acids. Trimming cost V 1 base and J 5 bases, with 14 bases left between them. Germline V gene lookup returns CDR1 MNHEY and CDR2 SVGAGI. This CDR3 is CASSYYNRVWTEAFF. CDR3 nucleotide sequence: TGTGCCAGCAGTTACTATAACAGGGTATGGACTGAAGCTTTCTTT.

The chain combines TRBV5-8 with TRBJ1-2; D may be TRBD1 (6 bases). V gave up 0 bases and J gave up 6 bases, with 9 bases separating them. Looked up from germline, CDR1 is SGHTS and CDR2 is YDEGEE. CDR3 size: 13 residues. The CDR3 region has the DNA TGTGCCAGCAGCTTGGGAGGGGGAAATGGCTACACCTTC. This sequence encodes CASSLGGGNGYTF.

The rearrangement joins TRBV5-6 to TRBJ1-6; D is unresolved. Trimming stripped 0 bases from V and 4 bases from J, with 11 bases between. The CDR3 sequence is 16 residues long. Germline lookup yields CDR1 SGHDT and CDR2 YYEEEE. The CDR3 loop reads CASSLGNSLYNSPLHF. The CDR3 DNA reads as TGTGCCAGCAGCTTGGGGAACAGCCTTTATAATTCACCCCTCCACTTT. Together with reference TRBV5-6 and TRBJ1-6, the CDR3 gives the full variable domain: DAGVTQSPTHLIKTRGQQVTLRCSPKSGHDTVSWYQQALGQGPQFIFQYYEEEERQRGNFPDRFSGHQFPNYSSELNVNALLLGDSALYLCASSLGNSLYNSPLHFGNGTRLTVT.

V is TRBV4-1 and J is TRBJ1-1; 7 bases are a match to TRBD1. Per the germline V gene, CDR1 is MGHRA and CDR2 is YSYEKL. This CDR3 is 16 amino acids long. J was trimmed by 0 bases and V by 4 bases; bases with no gene match: 8. The chain's CDR3 is CASSPRTGVMNTEAFF. In nucleotides, the CDR3 is TGCGCCAGCAGCCCCCGGACAGGAGTTATGAACACTGAAGCTTTCTTT.

V and J are TRBV25-1 and TRBJ1-1, with a possible D match to TRBD1 (5 bases). The V and J ends lost 4 bases and 11 bases respectively, with 20 bases between them. Germline CDR1 reads MGHDK; CDR2 reads SYGVNS. This CDR3 is 14 amino acids long. CDR3 residues: CASSALGTTLGAFF. The CDR3 DNA reads as TGTGCCAGCAGTGCCCTCGGGACTACCCTGGGGGCTTTCTTT.

The chain joins TRBV28 to TRBJ1-2; no clear D gene. Trimming took off 2 bases at V and 7 bases at J, with 17 bases between the two ends. The length of the CDR3 is 15 residues. Germline V gives CDR1 MDHEN, CDR2 SYDVKM. CDR3 sequence reads: CASSLALGIGTGYTF. For the CDR3, the DNA is TGTGCCAGCAGTTTAGCTCTGGGCATCGGTACTGGCTACACCTTC.

This clone was detected only a few times. The chain combines TRBV19 with TRBJ2-5; perhaps TRBD1 as D (5 bases). The CDR3 runs 14 residues. CDR1 is LNHDA, CDR2 SQIVND, per germline (reference sequence). Trimming cost V 3 bases and J 4 bases, with 12 bases left between them. DNA for the CDR3: TGTGCCAGTAGTATCGGGCCTGGGGCAGAGACCCAGTACTTC. Protein product: CASSIGPGAETQYF.

The chain couples TRBV2 to TRBJ1-1, with a weak D call TRBD1 (5 bases). This CDR3 spans 11 amino acids. CDR1 and CDR2 (germline): SNHLY, FYNNEI. The V end lost 6 bases, the J end lost 8 bases, and 10 bases lay between the germline ends. The DNA of the CDR3 is TGTGCCAGCAGGCAGACAGACGAAGCTTTCTTT. Its translation: CASRQTDEAFF.

V gene TRBV5-4 combines with J gene TRBJ1-2; no reliable D call. Trimming stripped 4 bases from V and 6 bases from J, with 22 bases between. CDR1 and CDR2 from the germline V gene are SGHNT and YYREEE (reference sequence). The CDR3 sequence is 16 residues long. The CDR3 here is CASSPSPADIKDGYTF. The CDR3 DNA reads as TGTGCCAGCAGCCCTTCACCAGCTGACATCAAGGATGGCTACACCTTC.

The rearrangement uses TRBV6-1 and TRBJ1-4; possible D gene TRBD1, 6 bases. CDR1 and CDR2 (germline): MNHNS, SASEGT. The CDR3 has 17 residues. V lost 1 base to trimming and J lost 0 bases, with 12 bases between them. CDR3 region: CASSEVRGGATNEKLFF. The CDR3 region has the DNA TGTGCCAGCAGTGAAGTTAGAGGGGGGGCAACTAATGAAAAACTGTTTTTT.

The table lists this clone with a few counts. V usage is TRBV27 and J usage is TRBJ1-2, with 9 bases identical to TRBD1. This CDR3 is built from 16 residues. V dropped 4 bases and J dropped 1; count of bases not matched to a gene: 7. CDR1 MNHEY and CDR2 SMNVEV come from the germline V gene (reference sequence). The CDR3 nucleotides read TGTGCCAGCAGTTCCTCCCCGGGACAGGGTAACTATGGCTACACCTTC. Translated: CASSSSPGQGNYGYTF.

The chain has TRBV7-2 and TRBJ1-4; a weak D match, TRBD1 (5 bases). V lost 0 bases to trimming and J lost 8 bases, with 13 bases between them. Germline assignment: CDR1 SGHTA and CDR2 FQGNSA. This CDR3 contains 15 residues. The chain's CDR3 is CASSLAGGMGEKLFF. The CDR3 DNA reads as TGTGCCAGCAGCTTAGCGGGGGGAATGGGCGAAAAACTGTTTTTT.

The V gene is TRBV20-1, the J gene TRBJ1-2; D gene uncertain. Trimming pared 5 bases from V and 8 bases from J, leaving 12 bases between. The CDR3 runs to 11 residues. Looked up from germline, CDR1 is DFQATT and CDR2 is SNEGSKA (reference sequence). The CDR3 spells CSAVPEGGYTF. CDR3 bases: TGCAGTGCTGTCCCCGAGGGAGGCTACACCTTC.

The chain links TRBV10-3 to TRBJ2-2, with TRBD2 matching over 10 bases. Germline CDR1 reads ENHRY; CDR2 reads SYGVKD. With V trimmed by 4 bases and J by 1 base, 3 bases remained unmatched. The CDR3 contains 16 residues. The CDR3 loop reads CAISGTSGQNTGELFF. The DNA of the CDR3 is TGTGCCATCAGTGGGACTAGCGGACAGAACACCGGGGAGCTGTTTTTT.

This chain links TRBV5-4 with TRBJ2-4; 12 bases map to TRBD1. CDR3 length: 14 amino acids. Germline values: CDR1 SGHNT, CDR2 YYREEE (reference sequence). The trim removed 4 bases at V and 13 bases at J, leaving 9 bases unmatched. The CDR3 protein is CASSGGTGGARQYF. The CDR3 region has the DNA TGTGCCAGCAGCGGGGGGACAGGGGGCGCAAGGCAGTACTTC.

The chain is built from TRBV4-3 and TRBJ1-6; D is ambiguous. Germline V gene data show CDR1 as LGHNA and CDR2 as YSLEER. There are 14 residues in the CDR3. V lost 2 bases to trimming and J lost 8 bases, with 10 bases between them. The CDR3 DNA sequence: TGCGCCAGCAGCCAACGAGTTGGTGATTCACCCCTCCACTTT. It specifies CASSQRVGDSPLHF.

The V call is TRBV11-2, the J call TRBJ2-1; 9 bases fit TRBD2. Germline assignment: CDR1 SGHAT and CDR2 FQNNGV. There are 16 residues in the CDR3. Trimming took 2 bases from V and 4 from J; bases not matched to a gene: 6. The CDR3 region has the DNA TGTGCCAGCAGCTTACCTGACAGCGGGGGGTACAATGAGCAGTTCTTC. Protein sequence: CASSLPDSGGYNEQFF.

In nucleotides, the CDR3 is TGTGCCAGCAGGACCGGGACAGGCAGCAATCAGCCCCAGCATTTT. Protein product: CASRTGTGSNQPQHF. This sequence joins TRBV6-1 and TRBJ1-5; 8 positions match TRBD1. Losses at the gene ends were 6 bases for V and 1 base for J; bases not matched to a gene: 5. The CDR3 has 15 amino acids. The V gene's germline CDR1 is MNHNS and CDR2 SASEGT.

This chain joins TRBV29-1 and TRBJ2-2; 9 positions match TRBD1. The CDR3 runs to 13 residues. Losses at the gene ends were 7 bases for V and 7 bases for J; bases not matched to a gene: 7. Germline V gene lookup returns CDR1 SQVTM and CDR2 ANQGSEA. The CDR3 spells CSGIQGAGGELFF. The CDR3 bases are TGCAGCGGGATACAGGGGGCTGGCGGGGAGCTGTTTTTT.

The CDR3 DNA reads as TGCGCCTGCCAACCGACTAGCGGGGGATCCTACGAGCAGTACTTC. It is translated as CACQPTSGGSYEQYF. This chain joins TRBV5-1 and TRBJ2-7; 12 bases map to TRBD2. From germline, CDR1 is SGHRS and CDR2 YFSETQ. J lost 1 base, V lost 10 bases, and 9 bases had no gene match. The CDR3 contains 15 residues.

The rearrangement uses TRBV6-5 and TRBJ1-1, with D maybe TRBD1 (5 bases). Per germline, CDR1 MNHEY and CDR2 SVGAGI. The ends were cut back, 0 bases at V and 0 bases at J, with 11 bases in the middle. The CDR3 contains 16 residues. CDR3 residues: CASSYSPGLLNTEAFF. CDR3 sequence (DNA): TGTGCCAGCAGTTACTCCCCGGGACTCCTGAACACTGAAGCTTTCTTT.